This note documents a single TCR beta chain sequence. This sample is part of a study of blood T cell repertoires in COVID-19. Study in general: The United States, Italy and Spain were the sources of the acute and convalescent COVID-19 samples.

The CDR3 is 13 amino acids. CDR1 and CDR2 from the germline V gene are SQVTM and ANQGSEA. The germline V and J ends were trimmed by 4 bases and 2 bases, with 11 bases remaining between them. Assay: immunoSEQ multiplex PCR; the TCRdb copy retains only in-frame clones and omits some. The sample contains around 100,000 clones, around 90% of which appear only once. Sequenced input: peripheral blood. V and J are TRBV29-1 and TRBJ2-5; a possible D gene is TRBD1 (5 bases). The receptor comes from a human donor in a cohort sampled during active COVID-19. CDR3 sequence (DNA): TGCAGCGTTGGGGGCACCCTTCAAGAGACCCAGTACTTC. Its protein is CSVGGTLQETQYF.